The clone carrying this T cell receptor (beta chain) appeared a single time. Its antigen is still unknown. These data belong to a study of T cell responses to AZD1222 COVID-19 vaccine. This table comes from immunoSEQ multiplex PCR, and its TCRdb copy is limited to in-frame clones, with some not included. The table lists 150,000 to 200,000 clones, approximately 87% of them singletons. The length of the CDR3 is 14 residues. Trimming pared 6 bases from V and 7 bases from J, leaving 16 bases between. The germline CDR1 and CDR2 sequences are MDHEN and SYDVKM. Whole-study findings and limits: Clonal diversity was possibly underestimated, and the donors were mostly white British, with more females.

The TCR originated in an adult in good health. The starting material was peripheral blood, obtained on day 0 of MenACWY control vaccination. This chain connects TRBV28 to TRBJ1-3, with a weak D call TRBD1 (6 bases). CDR3 sequence reads: CASRVTTGQNTIYF. The CDR3 coding sequence is TGTGCCAGCAGGGTTACGACAGGACAGAACACCATATATTTT.